Below, 2 T cell receptor beta chains from the same sample are listed, as sequenced in a study of T cells in narcolepsy. The table came from immunoSEQ multiplex PCR; TCRdb's copy has only in-frame clones and leaves some out. The sample shows roughly 25,000 clones, 75% to 90% of them seen only once. Input material: CD45RA- memory CD4+ T cells from PBMCs. The origin of the receptors is a human donor with narcolepsy.

The gene calls are TRBV18 and TRBJ2-7; D not certain. The CDR3 is 13 residues long. V was clipped by 5 bases and J by 0 bases, with 8 bases between them. Germline CDR1 and CDR2: KGHSH and LQKENI. This CDR3 reads CASSAGPSYEQYF. The CDR3 DNA reads as TGTGCCAGCTCAGCAGGTCCCTCCTACGAGCAGTACTTC. The variable domain in full, completed from reference TRBV18 and TRBJ2-7, reads NAGVMQNPRHLVRRRGQEARLRCSPMKGHSHVYWYRQLPEEGLKFMVYLQKENIIDESGMPKERFSAEFPKEGPSILRIQQVVRGDSAAYFCASSAGPSYEQYFGPGTRLTVT.

The rearrangement links TRBV7-6 to TRBJ1-5, with a possible D match to TRBD1 (5 bases). CDR1 and CDR2 (germline): SGHVS, FNYEAQ. Trimming shortened V by 1 base and J by 4 bases, and 8 bases separated the two germline ends. This CDR3 is built from 14 residues. The CDR3 DNA reads as TGTGCCAGCAGCTTAGATCAGGGAAATCAGCCCCAGCATTTT. Its translation is CASSLDQGNQPQHF.